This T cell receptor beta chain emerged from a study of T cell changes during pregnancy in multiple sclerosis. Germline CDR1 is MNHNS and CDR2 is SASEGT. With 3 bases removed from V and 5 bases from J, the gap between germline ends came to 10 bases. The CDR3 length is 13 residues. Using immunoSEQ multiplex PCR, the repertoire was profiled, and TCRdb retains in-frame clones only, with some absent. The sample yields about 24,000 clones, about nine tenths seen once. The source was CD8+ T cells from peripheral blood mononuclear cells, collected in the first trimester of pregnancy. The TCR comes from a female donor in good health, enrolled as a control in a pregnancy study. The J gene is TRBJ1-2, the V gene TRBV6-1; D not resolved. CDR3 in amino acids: CASSEWSPYGYTF. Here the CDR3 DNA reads TGTGCCAGCAGTGAGTGGAGCCCTTATGGCTACACCTTC.